The 29 T cell receptor beta chains below come from one sample, sequenced in a study of blood T cell repertoires in COVID-19. Repertoires were generated with immunoSEQ multiplex PCR, while TCRdb's copy carries only in-frame clones and drops some. The table records 150,000 to 200,000 clones, 84% of them present only once. The specimen sequenced was PBMCs or T cells enriched from blood (not recorded which). The source of these receptors is a woman aged 45-60 years who had recovered from COVID-19.

This rearrangement joins TRBV5-1 to TRBJ2-5; tentatively, D is TRBD2 (5 bases). V was trimmed by 6 bases and J by 3 bases, leaving 6 bases between them. The CDR3 loop spans 11 amino acids. In germline, CDR1 is SGHRS, CDR2 YFSETQ. The CDR3 is CASMGEETQYF. The DNA of the CDR3 is TGCGCCAGCATGGGAGAAGAGACCCAGTACTTC.

The chain is built from TRBV7-9 and TRBJ1-3, with D maybe TRBD1 (5 bases). Trimming removed 5 bases from V and 4 bases from J, with 9 bases in between. The CDR3 runs to 13 residues. Looked up from germline, CDR1 is SEHNR and CDR2 is FQNEAQ (reference sequence). CDR3 sequence reads: CASSPGFGNTIYF. Here the CDR3 DNA reads TGTGCCAGCAGCCCAGGGTTCGGAAACACCATATATTTT.

This chain joins TRBV4-3 and TRBJ2-1, with 7 bases identical to TRBD1. This CDR3 region has 15 residues. V trimming: 4 bases; J trimming: 7 bases; junction bases outside the gene matches: 10. Germline V gene data show CDR1 as LGHNA and CDR2 as YSLEER. This CDR3 is CASSRDEQGMNEQFF. In DNA form, the CDR3 reads TGCGCCAGCAGCCGCGACGAACAGGGGATGAATGAGCAGTTCTTC.

As to this clone: An end of the junction does not agree with germline; a read error may underlie this. In nucleotides, the CDR3 is TGCAGCGTTGTTCAGGACAGGCGGACCCGTTTT. Protein sequence: CSVVQDRRTRF. This chain uses TRBV29-1 with TRBJ2-3, with 7 bases matching TRBD1. The CDR3 has 11 amino acids. Germline values: CDR1 SQVTM, CDR2 ANQGSEA.

The chain links TRBV7-3 to TRBJ1-1; D unresolved. Germline-derived CDR1 and CDR2 are SGHTA and FQGTGA. Trimming left V 1 base short and J 8 bases short, with 8 bases between. The CDR3 extends over 12 amino acids. Written as DNA, the CDR3 is TGTGCCAGCAGCTTAAATCCAGGCGAAGCTTTCTTT. It yields the protein CASSLNPGEAFF.

The rearrangement joins TRBV18 to TRBJ2-5, with 7 positions matching TRBD2. Germline assignment: CDR1 KGHSH and CDR2 LQKENI. The J segment lost 3 bases and the V segment lost 2 bases, leaving 9 bases of the junction unmatched. The CDR3 runs 16 residues. CDR3 in amino acids: CASSPALAAVEETQYF. The DNA for the CDR3 is TGTGCCAGCTCACCAGCCCTAGCGGCGGTGGAAGAGACCCAGTACTTC.

This clone was seen only once. The chain has TRBV5-1 and TRBJ2-5; 12 nucleotides align to TRBD2. This CDR3 spans 18 amino acids. Germline V lookup: CDR1 SGHRS, CDR2 YFSETQ. V dropped 1 base and J dropped 1; count of bases not matched to a gene: 8. The chain's CDR3 is CASSLWGGLAGTQETQYF. The CDR3 DNA reads as TGCGCCAGCAGCTTGTGGGGAGGACTAGCGGGAACCCAAGAGACCCAGTACTTC. Together with reference TRBV5-1 and TRBJ2-5, the CDR3 gives the full variable domain: KAGVTQTPRYLIKTRGQQVTLSCSPISGHRSVSWYQQTPGQGLQFLFEYFSETQRNKGNFPGRFSGRQFSNSRSEMNVSTLELGDSALYLCASSLWGGLAGTQETQYFGPGTRLLVL.

V gene TRBV6-5 combines with J gene TRBJ1-2; possibly TRBD1 for D (5 bases). The CDR3 runs to 14 residues. V gave up 0 bases and J gave up 8 bases, with 13 bases separating them. Germline V gene sequence: CDR1 MNHEY, CDR2 SVGAGI. The CDR3 loop is CASSYSGSKGGYTF. DNA of the CDR3: TGTGCCAGCAGTTACTCGGGGTCAAAGGGGGGCTACACCTTC.

The chain is built from TRBV5-8 and TRBJ2-5, with 11 bases aligning to TRBD2. Germline values: CDR1 SGHTS, CDR2 YDEGEE. This CDR3 comprises 15 residues. V trimming: 2 bases; J trimming: 4 bases; junction bases outside the gene matches: 4. CDR3: CASSFSGRAPETQYF. The CDR3 nucleotides read TGTGCCAGCAGCTTTAGCGGGAGGGCCCCAGAGACCCAGTACTTC.

The J gene is TRBJ1-2, the V gene TRBV18; a weak D match, TRBD1 (5 bases). V lost 2 bases and J lost 4, with 17 bases in between. The germline CDR1 and CDR2 sequences are KGHSH and LQKENI. The length of the CDR3 is 16 residues. The CDR3, as DNA: TGTGCCAGCTCACCAATCGAGTCTGTGGGGGGCTATGGCTACACCTTC. Amino acid sequence: CASSPIESVGGYGYTF.

V gene TRBV28 combines with J gene TRBJ1-2; 8 nucleotides match TRBD1. Germline V CDR1 and CDR2: MDHEN, SYDVKM. The CDR3 loop spans 14 amino acids. Trimming at V came to 6 bases and at J to 8 bases, leaving 11 bases not matched to a gene. DNA of the CDR3: TGTGCCAGCAGCACACAAAGACAGGGGAGCGGCTACACCTTC. Its protein product is CASSTQRQGSGYTF.

This clone was counted ten times or more. The V call is TRBV7-2, the J call TRBJ2-7; 7 nucleotides match TRBD1. CDR1 and CDR2 from the germline V gene are SGHTA and FQGNSA. Germline trimming cut 5 bases from V and 4 bases from J; bases unmatched to any gene: 8. The CDR3 contains 14 residues. CDR3 bases: TGTGCCAGCAGCGCGCGGTCAGGGGGATACGAGCAGTACTTC. This encodes CASSARSGGYEQYF.

V usage is TRBV3-1 (or the pseudogene TRBV3-2) and J usage is TRBJ1-2; maybe TRBD1 (6 bases). The CDR3 loop spans 13 amino acids. V lost 4 bases, J lost 6 bases, and 12 bases lay in between. Germline-derived CDR1 and CDR2 are LGHDT and YNNKEL (reference sequence). For the CDR3, the DNA is TGTGCCAGCAGCCCCAGAGGACAGAATGGCTACACCTTC. It translates to CASSPRGQNGYTF.

The rearrangement uses TRBV4-3 and TRBJ1-4, with 7 bases matching TRBD1. The germline V gene has CDR1 LGHNA and CDR2 YSLEER. The V and J ends lost 3 bases and 6 bases, in that order; junction bases with no gene match: 4. The CDR3 is made up of 14 amino acids. In DNA form, the CDR3 reads TGCGCCAGCAGCCAGGGACAGAGCGATGAAAAACTGTTTTTT. Encoded protein: CASSQGQSDEKLFF.

The sample holds one count of this clone. This chain links TRBV5-1 with TRBJ2-3, with 9 bases aligning to TRBD2. Losses at the gene ends were 4 bases for V and 6 bases for J; bases not matched to a gene: 6. This CDR3 is 14 amino acids long. Germline V lookup: CDR1 SGHRS, CDR2 YFSETQ. CDR3 bases: TGCGCCAGCAGCGCGACTAGCGGTGGGGATACGCAGTATTTT. Translation gives CASSATSGGDTQYF.

Here the CDR3 DNA reads TGTGCCAGCAGTCGACAGGGGGCGGAATCTAATGAAAAACTGTTTTTT. Protein product: CASSRQGAESNEKLFF. The gene calls are TRBV5-4 and TRBJ1-4; 10 bases match TRBD1. This CDR3 contains 16 residues. The J segment lost 3 bases and the V segment lost 5 bases, leaving 7 bases of the junction unmatched. Germline CDR1 SGHNT, CDR2 YYREEE (reference sequence).

The chain has TRBV7-3 and TRBJ2-2; possibly TRBD2 for D (5 bases). The V and J ends lost 10 bases and 6 bases respectively, with 18 bases between them. This CDR3 is 14 amino acids long. Germline V gene sequence: CDR1 SGHTA, CDR2 FQGTGA. The CDR3: CATEAAPISGELFF. DNA of the CDR3: TGTGCCACCGAAGCGGCTCCGATTTCCGGGGAGCTGTTTTTT.

The chain recombines TRBV6-2 or TRBV6-3 with TRBJ2-1; the D gene is possibly TRBD2 (6 bases). The V end lost 7 bases, the J end lost 8 bases, and 18 bases lay between the germline ends. This CDR3 is 14 amino acids long. Germline loops: CDR1 MNHEY, CDR2 SVGEGT. CDR3 DNA sequence: TGTGCCAGCACCCCGCGGCGGGGTGGTGATGAGCAGTTCTTC. As protein: CASTPRRGGDEQFF.

The rearrangement uses TRBV4-1 and TRBJ1-3; the D is unclear. The CDR3 contains 20 residues. The germline V and J ends were trimmed by 0 bases and 2 bases, with 23 bases remaining between them. From germline, CDR1 is MGHRA and CDR2 YSYEKL. CDR3 loop: CASSQDFRLVNDVAGNTIYF. CDR3 sequence (DNA): TGCGCCAGCAGCCAAGATTTCCGTCTAGTAAACGATGTCGCTGGAAACACCATATATTTT.

V usage is TRBV6-4 and J usage is TRBJ2-1; tentatively, D is TRBD1 (5 bases). Trimming shortened V by 0 bases and J by 0 bases, and 9 bases separated the two germline ends. CDR3 length: 16 amino acids. Germline values: CDR1 MRHNA, CDR2 SNTAGT. CDR3 residues: CASSDSGAGSYNEQFF. The DNA of the CDR3 is TGTGCCAGCAGTGACTCTGGGGCAGGCTCCTACAATGAGCAGTTCTTC.

By proportion, this clone is large. The chain employs TRBV9 and TRBJ2-1; 8 nucleotides line up with TRBD2. The trim removed 0 bases at V and 3 bases at J, leaving 2 bases unmatched. The CDR3 contains 15 residues. In germline, CDR1 is SGDLS, CDR2 YYNGEE. For the CDR3, the DNA is TGTGCCAGCAGCGTAGGTACTAGCGGCTACAATGAGCAGTTCTTC. Translating gives CASSVGTSGYNEQFF.

The chain couples TRBV28 to TRBJ1-2; D is uncertain. Germline CDR1 and CDR2: MDHEN and SYDVKM. The CDR3 loop spans 13 amino acids. The ends were cut back, 5 bases at V and 4 bases at J, with 11 bases in the middle. CDR3 bases: TGTGCCAGCAGTCCAGAAGGGAGCTATGGCTACACCTTC. Protein: CASSPEGSYGYTF.

The gene calls are TRBV5-1 and TRBJ1-1, with 7 bases that match TRBD1. The J segment lost 6 bases and the V segment lost 4 bases, leaving 9 bases of the junction unmatched. CDR3 length equals 14 residues. Looked up from germline, CDR1 is SGHRS and CDR2 is YFSETQ. DNA of the CDR3: TGCGCCAGCAGCGCTGCGACAGGGACGCCTGAAGCTTTCTTT. This sequence encodes CASSAATGTPEAFF.

V is TRBV18 and J is TRBJ2-7; possible D gene TRBD2, 7 bases. The V end was cut by 2 bases, the J end by 6 bases, with 20 bases between. The CDR3 is 16 residues long. Germline CDR1 KGHSH, CDR2 LQKENI. The CDR3 DNA reads as TGTGCCAGCTCACCAACGGGTATGAGGGGGGGGCGCGAGCAGTACTTC. This sequence encodes CASSPTGMRGGREQYF.

This chain uses TRBV5-1 with TRBJ1-2; D uncertain. The germline V gene has CDR1 SGHRS and CDR2 YFSETQ. CDR3 length equals 14 residues. V shed 0 bases and J shed 6 bases, with 12 bases lying between them. The CDR3 DNA reads as TGCGCCAGCAGCTTGGGAGGGCCGGTCGATGGCTACACCTTC. It yields the protein CASSLGGPVDGYTF.

The rearrangement uses TRBV7-9 and TRBJ2-7; 7 nucleotides line up with TRBD2. Germline V lookup: CDR1 SEHNR, CDR2 FQNEAQ (reference sequence). Losses at the gene ends were 2 bases for V and 3 bases for J; bases not matched to a gene: 1. CDR3 length: 13 amino acids. CDR3 sequence (DNA): TGTGCCAGCAGCTTAACGGGGGGCTACGAGCAGTACTTC. Residues: CASSLTGGYEQYF.

The rearrangement joins TRBV7-2 to TRBJ1-3, with D unclear. V was trimmed by 1 base and J by 1 base, leaving 11 bases between them. Germline lookup yields CDR1 SGHTA and CDR2 FQGNSA. The CDR3 consists of 16 residues. The CDR3 nucleotides read TGTGCCAGCAGCTTAGGCGTGTCCTTTTCTGGAAACACCATATATTTT. This translates into CASSLGVSFSGNTIYF.

J is TRBJ2-7 and V is TRBV21-1; the table's D call TRBD2 went unverified against the DNA. TRBV21-1 counts as a pseudogene. This CDR3 is 17 amino acids long. CDR3 coding DNA: TGTGCCAGCAGCAAAGGATGGCGATCGGAGAAAGCCTACGAGCAGTACTTC. Its translation: CASSKGWRSEKAYEQYF.

The gene calls are TRBV6-5 and TRBJ1-5; TRBD1 agrees at 7 bases. Germline CDR1 MNHEY, CDR2 SVGAGI. After removal of 4 bases from V and 6 bases from J, the junction contained 12 bases not matched to a gene. The CDR3 has 16 amino acids. The CDR3 sequence: CASSSTTGIGGQPQHF. The CDR3 DNA follows: TGTGCCAGCAGTTCTACGACAGGGATCGGTGGTCAGCCCCAGCATTTT.